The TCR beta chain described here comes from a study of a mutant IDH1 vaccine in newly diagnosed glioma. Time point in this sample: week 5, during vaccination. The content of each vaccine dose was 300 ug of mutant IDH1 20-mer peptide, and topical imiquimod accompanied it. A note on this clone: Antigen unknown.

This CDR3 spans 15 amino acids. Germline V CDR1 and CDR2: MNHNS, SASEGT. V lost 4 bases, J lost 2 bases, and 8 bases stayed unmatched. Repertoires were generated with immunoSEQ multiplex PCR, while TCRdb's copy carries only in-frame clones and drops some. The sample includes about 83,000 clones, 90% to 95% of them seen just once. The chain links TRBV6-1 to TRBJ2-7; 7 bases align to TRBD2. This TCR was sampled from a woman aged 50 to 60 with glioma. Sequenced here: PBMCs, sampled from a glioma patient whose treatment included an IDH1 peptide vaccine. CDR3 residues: CASSVSSGSAYEQYF. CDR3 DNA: TGTGCCAGCAGTGTCTCTAGCGGTAGCGCCTACGAGCAGTACTTC.